Below, 31 T cell receptor beta chains from the same sample are listed, as sequenced in a study of cytomegalovirus exposure and HLA in healthy donors. The PCR contained 60 Vbeta and 13 Jbeta primers. Method: immunoSEQ multiplex PCR; TCRdb's copy keeps in-frame clones and lacks some. The sample carries 150,000 to 180,000 clones, approximately 80% recorded once. The sequenced material came from PBMCs. Source of these receptors: a woman between 40 and 55 years old in good health and CMV-seronegative.

The genes are TRBV29-1 and TRBJ1-1; D remains unclear. Germline values: CDR1 SQVTM, CDR2 ANQGSEA. The CDR3 extends over 13 amino acids. The V gene lost 5 bases and the J gene lost 5 bases, with 15 bases spanning the gap. CDR3 amino acids: CSVIWSSNTEAFF. CDR3 nucleotide sequence: TGCAGCGTTATCTGGAGTAGTAATACTGAAGCTTTCTTT.

Here the CDR3 reads CASSVGPGNYGYTF. The CDR3 DNA reads as TGTGCCAGCAGCGTAGGCCCAGGGAACTATGGCTACACCTTC. The chain uses TRBV9 and TRBJ1-2; tentatively, D is TRBD1 (5 bases). Trimming cost V 0 bases and J 2 bases, with 8 bases left between them. Germline loops: CDR1 SGDLS, CDR2 YYNGEE. This CDR3 spans 14 amino acids.

This chain joins TRBV29-1 and TRBJ1-1, with 7 bases aligning to TRBD1. With 6 bases clipped from V and 7 bases from J, the junction kept 5 bases outside the gene matches. This CDR3 is 11 amino acids long. Germline-derived CDR1 and CDR2 are SQVTM and ANQGSEA. The CDR3 region has the DNA TGCAGCGTCAGGGGGGATATTGAAGCTTTCTTT. It is translated as CSVRGDIEAFF. Full variable domain (remainder filled in from reference TRBV29-1 and TRBJ1-1): SAVISQKPSRDICQRGTSLTIQCQVDSQVTMMFWYRQQPGQSLTLIATANQGSEATYESGFVIDKFPISRPNLTFSTLTVSNMSPEDSSIYLCSVRGDIEAFFGQGTRLTVV.

J is TRBJ2-1 and V is TRBV30; TRBD2 aligns across 9 bases. The junction had 12 bases not matched to a gene; V was cut back by 0 bases and J by 0 bases. Looked up from germline, CDR1 is GTSNPN and CDR2 is SVGIG (reference sequence). The CDR3 has 19 amino acids. The CDR3 here is CAWSVLSSGGLSSYNEQFF. CDR3 nucleotide sequence: TGTGCCTGGAGTGTACTGTCGAGCGGGGGGCTGAGCTCCTACAATGAGCAGTTCTTC.

The chain uses TRBV9 and TRBJ2-3; 15 nucleotides match TRBD2. Germline V gene data show CDR1 as SGDLS and CDR2 as YYNGEE. This CDR3 has 16 amino acids. Trimming took 3 bases from V and 5 from J; bases not matched to a gene: 4. The DNA of the CDR3 is TGTGCCAGCAGCGCGGGACTAGCGGGGGGCGGAGATACGCAGTATTTT. This gives the protein CASSAGLAGGGDTQYF.

This rearrangement joins TRBV7-2 to TRBJ1-1, with a possible D match to TRBD1 (6 bases). Germline CDR1 is SGHTA and CDR2 is FQGNSA. This CDR3 is 14 amino acids long. V lost 4 bases to trimming and J lost 0 bases, with 9 bases between them. CDR3 nucleotides: TGTGCCAGCAGCTGGGACAAGATGAACACTGAAGCTTTCTTT. Its translation: CASSWDKMNTEAFF.

V is TRBV5-4 and J is TRBJ2-5; a weak D match, TRBD2 (6 bases). The CDR3 has 15 amino acids. The germline V and J ends were trimmed by 2 bases and 7 bases, with 18 bases remaining between them. CDR1 SGHNT and CDR2 YYREEE come from the germline V gene (reference sequence). CDR3 nucleotides: TGTGCCAGCAGCTTCTGGACCGGGATCGGGGGGACCCAGTACTTC. Translation gives CASSFWTGIGGTQYF.

This chain uses TRBV5-4 with TRBJ2-7; D is ambiguous. Trimming removed 4 bases from V and 0 bases from J, with 17 bases in between. The CDR3 covers 16 residues. Germline V CDR1 and CDR2: SGHNT, YYREEE (reference sequence). The CDR3 region has the DNA TGTGCCAGCAGCGTTCACCAACAGTCCTCCTCCTACGAGCAGTACTTC. Its translation is CASSVHQQSSSYEQYF.

The DNA for the CDR3 is TGTGCCAGCAGCTTACAGGGTTTGGGTGAAGCTTTCTTT. The encoded protein is CASSLQGLGEAFF. This chain links TRBV11-2 with TRBJ1-1; the D gene is possibly TRBD1 (5 bases). This CDR3 is built from 13 residues. Germline V gives CDR1 SGHAT, CDR2 FQNNGV. V shed 2 bases and J shed 7 bases, with 11 bases lying between them. Looking up the rest from reference TRBV11-2 and TRBJ1-1 gives the full variable domain: EAGVAQSPRYKIIEKRQSVAFWCNPISGHATLYWYQQILGQGPKLLIQFQNNGVVDDSQLPKDRFSAERLKGVDSTLKIQPAKLEDSAVYLCASSLQGLGEAFFGQGTRLTVV.

In this sample, this clone turned up once. The chain employs TRBV7-2 and TRBJ2-2, with 8 bases matching TRBD1. The CDR3 sequence is 17 residues long. The germline V gene has CDR1 SGHTA and CDR2 FQGNSA. With 1 base clipped from V and 4 bases from J, the junction kept 8 bases outside the gene matches. The CDR3 DNA reads as TGTGCCAGCAGCTTAGGATGGCAGGGGGCTTTCACCGGGGAGCTGTTTTTT. It encodes CASSLGWQGAFTGELFF.

J is TRBJ2-5 and V is TRBV29-1; weak D call: TRBD1 (6 bases). The CDR3 length is 13 residues. Germline V gene sequence: CDR1 SQVTM, CDR2 ANQGSEA. V shed 6 bases and J shed 4 bases, with 15 bases lying between them. CDR3 sequence (DNA): TGCAGCGTAACCCAGGGACATATAGAGACCCAGTACTTC. Its protein is CSVTQGHIETQYF.

This chain connects TRBV10-3 to TRBJ2-1; 11 bases line up with TRBD2. V shed 10 bases, J shed 6 bases, and the junction held 8 bases outside the gene matches. Germline V gene lookup returns CDR1 ENHRY and CDR2 SYGVKD. This CDR3 has 14 amino acids. CDR3 DNA: TGTGCCACTTATAGCGGGAGGGCGGGCAATGAGCAGTTCTTC. This translates into CATYSGRAGNEQFF.

The chain couples TRBV7-9 to TRBJ2-2; TRBD2 agrees at 9 bases. The germline gives CDR1 SEHNR, CDR2 FQNEAQ (reference sequence). The ends lost 5 bases at V and 6 bases at J; junction bases unmatched: 7. The length of the CDR3 is 15 residues. The CDR3 protein is CASSITSGRSGELFF. As DNA, the CDR3 is TGTGCCAGCAGCATAACTAGCGGGCGATCCGGGGAGCTGTTTTTT.

This sequence joins TRBV11-3 and TRBJ1-2, with 9 bases identical to TRBD1. The V and J ends lost 2 bases and 8 bases, in that order; junction bases with no gene match: 9. CDR3 size: 15 residues. Germline values: CDR1 SGHNT, CDR2 YENEEA. The DNA of the CDR3 is TGTGCCAGCAGCTTACTGGGACAGGGTAATATGGGCTACACCTTC. Encoded protein: CASSLLGQGNMGYTF.

The chain combines TRBV2 with TRBJ2-7, with a possible D match to TRBD1 (6 bases). This CDR3 contains 19 residues. Trimming pared 0 bases from V and 2 bases from J, leaving 23 bases between. The germline V gene encodes CDR1 SNHLY and CDR2 FYNNEI. In DNA, the CDR3 is TGTGCCAGCAGTGAAGCATCTCTTTCTCCCAGGGGATCCCCCTACGAGCAGTACTTC. As protein: CASSEASLSPRGSPYEQYF. The variable domain in full, completed from reference TRBV2 and TRBJ2-7, reads EPEVTQTPSHQVTQMGQEVILRCVPISNHLYFYWYRQILGQKVEFLVSFYNNEISEKSEIFDDQFSVERPDGSNFTLKIRSTKLEDSAMYFCASSEASLSPRGSPYEQYFGPGTRLTVT.

The genes are TRBV18 and TRBJ2-7; TRBD1 is a possible D gene (5 bases). Trimming stripped 1 base from V and 3 bases from J, with 7 bases between. Germline V gene lookup returns CDR1 KGHSH and CDR2 LQKENI. The CDR3 contains 13 residues. Here the CDR3 reads CASSPRRDYEQYF. CDR3 bases: TGTGCCAGCTCACCACGCAGGGACTACGAGCAGTACTTC.

The chain is built from TRBV15 and TRBJ2-3, with 11 bases lining up with TRBD2. V shed 0 bases, J shed 2 bases, and the junction held 13 bases outside the gene matches. The length of the CDR3 is 20 residues. The germline V gene has CDR1 LNHNV and CDR2 YYDKDF (reference sequence). CDR3 region: CATSREDPSGGTYYTDTQYF. The CDR3 DNA is TGTGCCACCAGCAGAGAAGATCCTAGCGGGGGGACGTACTACACAGATACGCAGTATTTT. Based on the CDR3 plus reference TRBV15 and TRBJ2-3, the full variable domain is DAMVIQNPRYQVTQFGKPVTLSCSQTLNHNVMYWYQQKSSQAPKLLFHYYDKDFNNEADTPDNFQSRRPNTSFCFLDIRSPGLGDTAMYLCATSREDPSGGTYYTDTQYFGPGTRLTVL.

The chain recombines TRBV30 with TRBJ2-5; TRBD1 is a possible D gene (5 bases). The CDR3 has 14 residues. CDR1 is GTSNPN and CDR2 is SVGIG in the germline V gene (reference sequence). V was pared by 1 base and J by 4 bases, with 13 bases between. In DNA, the CDR3 is TGTGCCTGGAGTGGCAGCCAGGGCGGAGAGACCCAGTACTTC. Residues: CAWSGSQGGETQYF.

CDR3 nucleotide sequence: TGTGCCAGCAGCGTCGGGACAGGGGGCTTCTACGAGCAGTACTTC. Translation gives CASSVGTGGFYEQYF. The chain combines TRBV7-8 with TRBJ2-7; 12 nucleotides line up with TRBD1. Germline V CDR1 and CDR2: SGHVS, FQNEAQ. This CDR3 has 15 residues. Trimming took 5 bases from V and 3 from J; bases not matched to a gene: 5.

The table lists this clone with a few counts. The gene calls are TRBV5-4 and TRBJ1-2, with 7 bases aligning to TRBD1. Germline V gives CDR1 SGHNT, CDR2 YYREEE (reference sequence). CDR3 length: 15 residues. Trimming cost V 0 bases and J 3 bases; bases outside gene matches: 5. The CDR3 coding sequence is TGTGCCAGCAGCTTGGTCGGCAGGGGGGACTATGGCTACACCTTC. As protein: CASSLVGRGDYGYTF.

The chain has TRBV5-6 and TRBJ1-1; 9 bases fit TRBD1. With 2 bases clipped from V and 5 bases from J, the junction kept 13 bases outside the gene matches. This CDR3 is built from 17 residues. Germline CDR1 and CDR2: SGHDT and YYEEEE. The CDR3 reads CASSFGLQGALVTEAFF. The CDR3 DNA reads as TGTGCCAGCAGCTTCGGCCTACAGGGGGCGCTTGTTACTGAAGCTTTCTTT.

The CDR3 loop is CASSEVGTADYEQYF. DNA of the CDR3: TGTGCCAGCAGTGAAGTCGGGACTGCTGACTACGAGCAGTACTTC. V and J are TRBV2 and TRBJ2-7; D may be TRBD2 (6 bases). From germline, CDR1 is SNHLY and CDR2 FYNNEI. The CDR3 covers 15 residues. The V end was cut by 1 base, the J end by 3 bases, with 13 bases between.

V is TRBV30 and J is TRBJ1-4; tentatively, D is TRBD1 (6 bases). The V and J ends lost 3 bases and 5 bases respectively, with 13 bases between them. This CDR3 has 14 residues. Germline lookup yields CDR1 GTSNPN and CDR2 SVGIG (reference sequence). CDR3 protein: CAWRFAGGNEKLFF. Written as DNA, the CDR3 is TGTGCCTGGAGGTTTGCGGGGGGCAATGAAAAACTGTTTTTT.

The chain has TRBV29-1 and TRBJ2-1, with 7 bases that match TRBD1. The V and J ends lost 3 bases and 6 bases, in that order; junction bases with no gene match: 8. The germline V gene encodes CDR1 SQVTM and CDR2 ANQGSEA. The CDR3 runs 14 residues. CDR3 nucleotide sequence: TGCAGCGTTGATGCCGGGACAGTTGTCAATGAGCAGTTCTTC. It translates to CSVDAGTVVNEQFF.

This clone has just a few counts. This chain uses TRBV2 with TRBJ1-1; 11 bases align to TRBD1. Germline CDR1 and CDR2: SNHLY and FYNNEI. V was clipped by 9 bases and J by 1 base; unmatched bases: 10. This CDR3 contains 16 residues. CDR3 coding DNA: TGTGCCAGTTTGCCGAACGGACAGGGGGCGAACACTGAAGCTTTCTTT. Translation gives CASLPNGQGANTEAFF.

This chain connects TRBV6-1 to TRBJ2-3, with 11 bases fitting TRBD2. The CDR3 length is 14 residues. Germline V gives CDR1 MNHNS, CDR2 SASEGT. The V gene end was trimmed by 9 bases and the J gene end by 4 bases; junction bases not matched to a gene: 6. As DNA, the CDR3 is TGTGCCAGGTCTAGCGGGGGGCCCCCAGATACGCAGTATTTT. It encodes CARSSGGPPDTQYF.

This chain uses TRBV7-9 with TRBJ2-7; 8 nucleotides match TRBD1. Germline CDR1 SEHNR, CDR2 FQNEAQ (reference sequence). CDR3 length: 16 residues. The V gene end was trimmed by 3 bases and the J gene end by 3 bases; junction bases not matched to a gene: 10. Here the CDR3 reads CASSFNSVTGDYEQYF. The CDR3 DNA follows: TGTGCCAGCAGCTTCAACTCTGTGACAGGGGACTACGAGCAGTACTTC.

Comments on this clone: Its ends do not fully match the called genes, so a read error is possible. The V and J genes are TRBV9 and TRBJ2-6; D is possibly TRBD1 (5 bases). CDR1 is SGDLS, CDR2 YYNGEE, per germline. The CDR3 consists of 12 residues. CDR3 loop: CASSVAGQGESF. The CDR3 bases are TGTGCCAGCAGCGTAGCTGGGCAGGGCGAGTCTTTC.

This clone was seen a few times. The rearrangement links TRBV11-3 to TRBJ2-3; D remains unclear. Germline V gives CDR1 SGHNT, CDR2 YENEEA. Between the trimmed V and J ends, which lost 3 bases and 2 bases, there was a span of 3 bases. This CDR3 has 12 amino acids. The CDR3 reads CASSFSTDTQYF. The CDR3 coding sequence is TGTGCCAGCAGCTTCTCCACAGATACGCAGTATTTT.

V is TRBV9 and J is TRBJ1-2, with TRBD1 matching 8 bases. V lost 0 bases and J lost 7; bases outside the gene matches: 8. Germline assignment: CDR1 SGDLS and CDR2 YYNGEE. This CDR3 is 15 amino acids long. The CDR3 DNA sequence: TGTGCCAGCAGCGTAGGTCCAGGGGGCGAGACTGGCTACACCTTC. Protein: CASSVGPGGETGYTF.

The V gene is TRBV5-6, the J gene TRBJ2-5, with 7 bases identical to TRBD1. Matching the DNA end better, TRBJ2-7 makes the J call doubtful. This CDR3 is 14 amino acids long. Germline CDR1 reads SGHDT; CDR2 reads YYEEEE. CDR3: CASISLDRAYEQYF. The DNA of the CDR3 is TGTGCCAGCATATCTCTAGACAGGGCTTACGAGCAGTACTTC.